This T cell receptor (beta chain) was retrieved from a study of regulatory T cells in long-lasting Graves disease. This clonotype showed up many times. For TCR beta, libraries came from iRepertoire HTBI primers and Arm-PCR of CDR3 regions. TCRdb reprocessed the multiplex PCR reads with MiXCR, giving one entry per CDR3 protein. This sample has about 350,000 distinct CDR3 sequences, with 16% found just once. This CDR3 is built from 16 residues. Germline V gene data show CDR1 as KGHSH and CDR2 as LQKENI. Trimming removed 4 bases from V and 7 bases from J, with 19 bases in between. Stated time point: newly diagnosed GD, antithyroid drugs for less than 3 months. The TCR library was made from RNA that had been extracted from PBMCs in TRIzol. This sample was shared with a second study, whose subject was T cells in Graves' hyperthyroidism and ophthalmopathy.

The source of this sequence is a middle-aged man with Graves disease. The specimen comprised peripheral blood mononuclear cells (PBMCs), sampled at new diagnosis, from a patient treated with antithyroid drugs. The chain links TRBV18 to TRBJ1-4; D is undetermined. CDR3 protein: CASSQGWWNGFEKLFF. The CDR3 nucleotides read TGTGCCAGCTCACAAGGGTGGTGGAATGGTTTTGAAAAACTGTTTTTT. The full variable domain, completed using reference TRBV18 and TRBJ1-4, is NAGVMQNPRHLVRRRGQEARLRCSPMKGHSHVYWYRQLPEEGLKFMVYLQKENIIDESGMPKERFSAEFPKEGPSILRIQQVVRGDSAAYFCASSQGWWNGFEKLFFGSGTQLSVL.